One and the same sample provided the 29 T cell receptor beta chains below, sequenced in a study of T cell responses to AZD1222 COVID-19 vaccine. Using immunoSEQ multiplex PCR, the repertoire was profiled, and TCRdb retains in-frame clones only, with some absent. The sample shows 150,000 or so clones, roughly 88% of them seen only once. The starting material was peripheral blood, obtained on day 0 of AZD1222 vaccination. The receptors stem from an adult in good health.

The CDR3 DNA sequence: TGTGCCAGCTCACCGCTGAGGGGTACGCAGTATTTT. Translated, it gives CASSPLRGTQYF. The chain carries TRBV18 and TRBJ2-3; either TRBD1 or TRBD2 may supply D (5 bases each). Between the trimmed V and J ends, which lost 3 bases and 8 bases, there was a span of 9 bases. CDR1 and CDR2 from the germline V gene are KGHSH and LQKENI. The length of the CDR3 is 12 residues.

V and J are TRBV18 and TRBJ1-5; D gene uncertain. This CDR3 region has 15 residues. Per germline, CDR1 KGHSH and CDR2 LQKENI. Trimming cost V 1 base and J 7 bases, with 14 bases left between them. CDR3: CASSPRSGWEQPQHF. The CDR3 DNA sequence: TGTGCCAGCTCACCACGCTCCGGCTGGGAACAGCCCCAGCATTTT.

This sequence joins TRBV4-2 and TRBJ1-2; D not resolved. V dropped 0 bases and J dropped 4 bases, with 6 bases sitting between them. The CDR3 is 13 residues long. The germline V gene encodes CDR1 LGHNA and CDR2 YNFKEQ. CDR3 DNA sequence: TGTGCCAGCAGCCAAGAGGGAATCTATGGCTACACCTTC. This sequence encodes CASSQEGIYGYTF.

The V call is TRBV18, the J call TRBJ1-1, with D unclear. The germline gives CDR1 KGHSH, CDR2 LQKENI. The CDR3 consists of 14 residues. The V and J ends lost 1 base and 2 bases respectively, with 8 bases between them. The CDR3 sequence: CASSPQEINTEAFF. The CDR3, as DNA: TGTGCCAGCTCACCACAGGAGATTAACACTGAAGCTTTCTTT.

The V call is TRBV5-1, the J call TRBJ1-1, with D hard to call. The CDR3 consists of 13 residues. Between the trimmed V and J ends, which lost 2 bases and 8 bases, there was a span of 13 bases. The germline V gene encodes CDR1 SGHRS and CDR2 YFSETQ. The CDR3 nucleotides are TGCGCCAGCAGCTTCGGGTACAGCGAAGAAGCTTTCTTT. Its translation is CASSFGYSEEAFF.

This clone was detected once. The V and J genes are TRBV28 and TRBJ2-7; 10 nucleotides line up with TRBD1. The CDR3 sequence is 16 residues long. V trimming: 5 bases; J trimming: 7 bases; junction bases outside the gene matches: 14. Germline CDR1 reads MDHEN; CDR2 reads SYDVKM. In DNA form, the CDR3 reads TGTGCCAGCAGTCTAATCCCCGAGACAGGGGGCTTTGAGCAGTACTTC. Translated: CASSLIPETGGFEQYF.

The rearrangement links TRBV7-2 to TRBJ2-3; 11 bases are shared with TRBD2. Germline trimming cut 2 bases from V and 3 bases from J; bases unmatched to any gene: 7. The CDR3 contains 17 residues. In germline, CDR1 is SGHTA, CDR2 FQGNSA. The CDR3 protein is CASSLNLAGGQTDTQYF. The DNA for the CDR3 is TGTGCCAGCAGCTTAAACCTAGCGGGGGGTCAGACAGATACGCAGTATTTT.

This clone appeared once. The V gene is TRBV28, the J gene TRBJ1-2, with TRBD1 as a possible D gene (5 bases). Trimming cost V 3 bases and J 3 bases, with 11 bases left between them. The CDR3 consists of 14 residues. The germline CDR1 and CDR2 sequences are MDHEN and SYDVKM. The CDR3 DNA sequence: TGTGCCAGCAGTTTCGCAGGGATAGACTATGGCTACACCTTC. Protein sequence: CASSFAGIDYGYTF.

The chain joins TRBV7-8 to TRBJ2-1; D assignment may be TRBD1 or TRBD2 (5 bases each). This CDR3 spans 16 amino acids. CDR1 is SGHVS and CDR2 is FQNEAQ in the germline V gene. V lost 1 base to trimming and J lost 5 bases, with 15 bases between them. The CDR3 DNA is TGTGCCAGCAGCTTAGGCCGACGAAGGGGACACAATGAGCAGTTCTTC. This gives the protein CASSLGRRRGHNEQFF.

Regarding this clone: Other nucleotide sequences in the sample specify the same CDR3. The CDR3 protein is CASSLGGDYGYTF. The CDR3 DNA is TGTGCCAGCAGCTTAGGGGGGGACTATGGCTACACCTTC. The chain links TRBV7-8 to TRBJ1-2, with D possibly TRBD1 on 5 matching bases. Deletions cut 1 base from V and 3 bases from J, with 6 bases between. The CDR3 is made up of 13 amino acids. The germline V gene has CDR1 SGHVS and CDR2 FQNEAQ.

V is TRBV6-2 or TRBV6-3 and J is TRBJ1-1; D is unclear. Between the trimmed V and J ends, which lost 2 bases and 1 base, there was a span of 8 bases. There are 14 residues in the CDR3. Germline CDR1 and CDR2: MNHEY and SVGEGT. Here the CDR3 DNA reads TGTGCCAGCAGTTACATACCATCGAACACTGAAGCTTTCTTT. It is translated as CASSYIPSNTEAFF.

This clone has a handful of counts. V gene TRBV5-4 combines with J gene TRBJ1-1, with D possibly matching TRBD1 (6 bases). V was cut by 4 bases and J by 1 base, with 11 bases left in between. Germline CDR1 and CDR2: SGHNT and YYREEE (reference sequence). This CDR3 has 14 residues. The CDR3 here is CASSRGGQNTEAFF. The DNA for the CDR3 is TGTGCCAGCAGCCGGGGGGGACAGAACACTGAAGCTTTCTTT.

The CDR3 here is CASSPPGGDSRGYTF. The CDR3 DNA is TGTGCCAGCAGCCCGCCTGGAGGGGACAGTCGAGGCTACACCTTC. V and J are TRBV5-5 and TRBJ1-2; 7 nucleotides agree with TRBD1. Germline V CDR1 and CDR2: SGHKS, YYEKEE (reference sequence). This CDR3 region has 15 residues. J was trimmed by 8 bases and V by 4 bases; bases with no gene match: 14.

DNA for the CDR3: TGTGCCATCAGTGAGTCGGGGACAGCCTATGGCTACACCTTC. This sequence encodes CAISESGTAYGYTF. The rearrangement uses TRBV10-3 and TRBJ1-2; 7 positions agree with TRBD1. The CDR3 covers 14 residues. Germline CDR1 reads ENHRY; CDR2 reads SYGVKD. V was clipped by 0 bases and J by 4 bases; unmatched bases: 2.

The chain carries TRBV24-1 and TRBJ1-5, with D possibly being TRBD1 (6 bases). Trimming stripped 9 bases from V and 1 base from J, with 15 bases between. Per the germline V gene, CDR1 is KGHDR and CDR2 is SFDVKD. This CDR3 region has 15 residues. CDR3 nucleotides: TGTGCCACCCAAAGGGGGGCAGGGAGCAATCAGCCCCAGCATTTT. Translation gives CATQRGAGSNQPQHF.

J is TRBJ1-1 and V is TRBV27; D unclear. The CDR3 spans 12 residues. From germline, CDR1 is MNHEY and CDR2 SMNVEV (reference sequence). V was shortened by 6 bases and J by 3 bases, with 8 bases between the two germline ends. The CDR3 DNA follows: TGTGCCAGCAGGCACAGTTACACTGAAGCTTTCTTT. Amino acids: CASRHSYTEAFF.

The rearrangement links TRBV25-1 to TRBJ1-6; the D gene is possibly TRBD1 (5 bases). Germline V gene lookup returns CDR1 MGHDK and CDR2 SYGVNS. Trimming removed 4 bases from V and 8 bases from J, with 15 bases in between. There are 15 residues in the CDR3. The CDR3 region is CASSGRGRGDSPLHF. The CDR3 DNA reads as TGTGCCAGCAGTGGAAGGGGCCGAGGCGATTCACCCCTCCACTTT.

CDR3 amino acids: CASSPTGNYGYTF. In DNA form, the CDR3 reads TGTGCCAGTAGCCCGACAGGGAACTATGGCTACACCTTC. The chain carries TRBV19 and TRBJ1-2; 7 bases fit TRBD1. V lost 6 bases, J lost 2 bases, and 3 bases stayed unmatched. The CDR3 has 13 amino acids. Germline assignment: CDR1 LNHDA and CDR2 SQIVND (reference sequence).

The rearrangement links TRBV7-9 to TRBJ1-2, with D perhaps TRBD1 (6 bases). CDR3 length: 14 amino acids. CDR1 is SEHNR, CDR2 FQNEAQ, per germline (reference sequence). The V end was cut by 4 bases, the J end by 6 bases, with 15 bases between. Here the CDR3 DNA reads TGTGCCAGCAGCTCGGAAGTCGAGGGGGATGGCTACACCTTC. It encodes CASSSEVEGDGYTF.

The CDR3 spells CASSKTGTINSPLHF. The CDR3 coding sequence is TGTGCCAGTAGTAAAACAGGGACCATCAATTCACCCCTCCACTTT. The chain is built from TRBV19 and TRBJ1-6; tentatively, D is TRBD1 (6 bases). Germline assignment: CDR1 LNHDA and CDR2 SQIVND (reference sequence). Trimming took 4 bases from V and 7 from J, leaving 14 bases between them. The CDR3 runs 15 residues.

This clone was recorded once. This chain links TRBV3-1 (or the pseudogene TRBV3-2) with TRBJ2-5, with 8 bases fitting TRBD1. CDR1 is LGHDT and CDR2 is YNNKEL in the germline V gene (reference sequence). V lost 4 bases and J lost 2; bases outside the gene matches: 6. There are 15 residues in the CDR3. This chain's CDR3 is CASSRNRDRQETQYF. The CDR3 DNA is TGTGCCAGCAGCCGTAACCGGGACAGGCAAGAGACCCAGTACTTC.

The gene calls are TRBV7-2 and TRBJ1-5; D not resolved. Per the germline V gene, CDR1 is SGHTA and CDR2 is FQGNSA. The CDR3 runs to 16 residues. The ends were cut back, 5 bases at V and 4 bases at J, with 18 bases in the middle. The CDR3 nucleotides are TGTGCCAGCAGCCCTGAGGTCGGAGCCTTAAATCAGCCCCAGCATTTT. As protein: CASSPEVGALNQPQHF.

The chain is built from TRBV12-5 and TRBJ2-7; possibly TRBD1 for D (5 bases). This CDR3 is 14 amino acids long. V was clipped by 4 bases and J by 2 bases, with 12 bases between them. Germline CDR1 reads LGHNT; CDR2 reads FRNRAP. For the CDR3, the DNA is TGTGCTAGTGGTTCCGCCGCAGGGCCCTACGAGCAGTACTTC. It is translated as CASGSAAGPYEQYF.

The CDR3 DNA reads TGTGCCAGCTCACCGGGACTAGCGGGGGGCGCAGATACGCAGTATTTT. This gives the protein CASSPGLAGGADTQYF. The rearrangement links TRBV18 to TRBJ2-3; 15 nucleotides line up with TRBD2. Germline V gives CDR1 KGHSH, CDR2 LQKENI. The CDR3 extends over 16 amino acids. The junction had 2 bases not matched to a gene; V was cut back by 3 bases and J by 4 bases.

This chain connects TRBV6-5 to TRBJ1-5; D ambiguous. The CDR3 runs to 13 residues. V lost 5 bases and J lost 1, with 6 bases in between. Germline loops: CDR1 MNHEY, CDR2 SVGAGI. The CDR3 region is CASSLVSNQPQHF. The DNA of the CDR3 is TGTGCCAGCAGTCTGGTAAGCAATCAGCCCCAGCATTTT.

The V gene is TRBV7-3, the J gene TRBJ2-1, with 8 bases fitting TRBD2. Per the germline V gene, CDR1 is SGHTA and CDR2 is FQGTGA. The CDR3 runs to 16 residues. With 4 bases clipped from V and 9 bases from J, the junction kept 14 bases outside the gene matches. CDR3 DNA sequence: TGTGCCAGCAGCTCTATTAGCGGGGCGGCCTTTGGTGAGCAGTTCTTC. Protein product: CASSSISGAAFGEQFF. The full variable domain, with the rest looked up from reference TRBV7-3 and TRBJ2-1, is GAGVSQTPSNKVTEKGKYVELRCDPISGHTALYWYRQSLGQGPEFLIYFQGTGAADDSGLPNDRFFAVRPEGSVSTLKIQRTERGDSAVYLCASSSISGAAFGEQFFGPGTRLTVL.

The table lists this clone with a few counts. The chain carries TRBV14 and TRBJ1-3; no clear D. The V end lost 3 bases, the J end lost 4 bases, and 10 bases lay between the germline ends. The CDR3 is 14 amino acids. Germline values: CDR1 SGHDN, CDR2 FVKESK. The CDR3: CASSQEVSGNTIYF. The DNA for the CDR3 is TGTGCCAGCAGCCAGGAGGTCTCCGGAAACACCATATATTTT.

This chain connects TRBV5-1 to TRBJ2-2, with a tentative D call TRBD2 (6 bases). There are 15 residues in the CDR3. The ends were cut back, 3 bases at V and 4 bases at J, with 13 bases in the middle. The germline gives CDR1 SGHRS, CDR2 YFSETQ. In DNA form, the CDR3 reads TGCGCCAGCAGCTCAGGAGGGGCGGGCACCGGGGAGCTGTTTTTT. This encodes CASSSGGAGTGELFF.

This clone has only a few counts. This chain uses TRBV19 with TRBJ2-7; 7 nucleotides line up with TRBD2. CDR3 length: 13 amino acids. Trimming at V came to 5 bases and at J to 6 bases, leaving 7 bases not matched to a gene. Germline CDR1 is LNHDA and CDR2 is SQIVND (reference sequence). The CDR3 region has the DNA TGTGCCAGTAGTCCCTCCGGGGGGACCGAGCAGTACTTC. Its protein product is CASSPSGGTEQYF.